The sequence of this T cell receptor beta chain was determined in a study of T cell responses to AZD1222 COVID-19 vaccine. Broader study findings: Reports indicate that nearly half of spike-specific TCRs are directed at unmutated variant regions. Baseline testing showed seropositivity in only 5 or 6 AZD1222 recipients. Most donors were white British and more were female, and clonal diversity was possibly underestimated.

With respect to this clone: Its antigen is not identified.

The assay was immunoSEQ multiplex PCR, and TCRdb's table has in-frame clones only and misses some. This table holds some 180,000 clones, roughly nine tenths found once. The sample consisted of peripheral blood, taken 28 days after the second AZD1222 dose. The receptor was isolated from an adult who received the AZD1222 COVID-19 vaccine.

CDR3 sequence reads: CASSAGLGQPQHF. In nucleotides, the CDR3 is TGTGCCAGCAGCGCAGGGTTGGGTCAGCCCCAGCATTTT. The rearrangement links TRBV6-6 to TRBJ1-5; D might be TRBD1 (5 bases). V shed 6 bases and J shed 6 bases, with 12 bases lying between them. The CDR3 is 13 residues long. Germline CDR1 MNHNY, CDR2 SVGAGI (reference sequence).